Below are 29 T cell receptor beta chains sequenced from a single sample in a study of identical twins. TCRdb used MiXCR to reprocess the 5' RACE reads, holding one entry per CDR3 protein. The sample comprises 690,000 or so distinct CDR3 sequences, 8.5% to 9% of which are singletons, and approximately 0.96% rests with the top ten. The same specimen was also included in a second study, on yellow fever vaccine responses in identical twins.

The sample comprised PBMCs. The receptors were sampled from a woman younger than 35 in good health.

The CDR3 region has the DNA TGTGCCAGCAGTCCCTCGGTGGGCTACACCTTC. Its translation is CASSPSVGYTF. The chain is built from TRBV12-3 or TRBV12-4 and TRBJ1-2; D remains ambiguous. Trimming stripped 5 bases from V and 8 bases from J, with 9 bases between. The CDR3 consists of 11 residues.

This rearrangement joins TRBV12-3 or TRBV12-4 to TRBJ1-6, with 9 bases matching TRBD1. With 7 bases clipped from V and 1 base from J, the junction kept 5 bases outside the gene matches. This CDR3 spans 16 amino acids. Written as DNA, the CDR3 is TGTGCCAGCACCCTACAGGGGGCGTCCTATAATTCACCCCTCCACTTT. Translating it yields CASTLQGASYNSPLHF.

This clonotype occurred a few times. This chain joins TRBV9 and TRBJ2-3, with 13 bases fitting TRBD2. CDR1 is SGDLS, CDR2 YYNGEE, per germline. V was pared by 4 bases and J by 4 bases, with 6 bases of the junction left unmatched. The CDR3 runs 16 residues. CDR3 loop: CASSRRTSGSSDTQYF. The CDR3 region has the DNA TGTGCCAGCAGCAGACGGACTAGCGGGAGTTCAGATACGCAGTATTTT.

As regards this clonotype: A much larger clonotype is one base distant, so this may be a read error. The chain carries TRBV9 and TRBJ2-1; 10 bases are a match to TRBD1. CDR1 is SGDLS and CDR2 is YYNGEE in the germline V gene. The CDR3 sequence is 17 residues long. After removal of 6 bases from V and 8 bases from J, the junction contained 17 bases not matched to a gene. The CDR3 DNA reads as TGTGCCAGCACACGAGGTACGGGACAGGGGTCTTTCCATGAGCAGTTCTTC. Residues: CASTRGTGQGSFHEQFF.

This clonotype was recorded many times. V is TRBV20-1 and J is TRBJ1-2, with D possibly matching TRBD1 (5 bases). This CDR3 has 13 amino acids. The V gene lost 4 bases and the J gene lost 0 bases, with 9 bases spanning the gap. Germline V gene lookup returns CDR1 DFQATT and CDR2 SNEGSKA (reference sequence). The CDR3 DNA follows: TGCAGTGCTATAGGCAGGGCTAACTATGGCTACACCTTC. Translating gives CSAIGRANYGYTF.

The gene calls are TRBV4-1 and TRBJ1-1, with D unclear. Germline CDR1 reads MGHRA; CDR2 reads YSYEKL. This CDR3 comprises 14 residues. V lost 0 bases and J lost 5, with 10 bases in between. CDR3 amino acids: CASSQDLGRTEAFF. Written as DNA, the CDR3 is TGCGCCAGCAGCCAAGATCTGGGAAGGACTGAAGCTTTCTTT.

The CDR3 loop reads CASSFLMEGPFYEQYF. The CDR3 DNA is TGCGCCAGCAGCTTTTTGATGGAGGGCCCCTTTTACGAGCAGTACTTC. The rearrangement links TRBV5-1 to TRBJ2-7, with D possibly being TRBD2 (6 bases). Germline V gene lookup returns CDR1 SGHRS and CDR2 YFSETQ. This CDR3 has 16 residues. V was shortened by 2 bases and J by 4 bases, with 19 bases between the two germline ends.

The rearrangement uses TRBV6-2 or TRBV6-3 and TRBJ2-2; 7 nucleotides align to TRBD2. Germline V CDR1 and CDR2: MNHEY, SVGEGT. The trim removed 1 base at V and 2 bases at J, leaving 4 bases unmatched. The CDR3 consists of 16 residues. CDR3 in amino acids: CASSYWASGNTGELFF. CDR3 sequence (DNA): TGTGCCAGCAGTTACTGGGCTAGCGGAAACACCGGGGAGCTGTTTTTT.

This clonotype appeared many times. The chain couples TRBV20-1 to TRBJ2-1, with a weak D call TRBD1 (5 bases). This CDR3 has 15 amino acids. The V gene's germline CDR1 is DFQATT and CDR2 SNEGSKA (reference sequence). V was clipped by 4 bases and J by 10 bases, with 23 bases between them. The CDR3 reads CSAKEGATLGFEQFF. CDR3 coding DNA: TGCAGTGCTAAAGAAGGGGCTACCCTAGGGTTCGAGCAGTTCTTC.

This clonotype has at least ten counts. This chain joins TRBV4-1 and TRBJ2-2, with D uncertain. The V end was cut by 3 bases, the J end by 1 base, with 6 bases between. In germline, CDR1 is MGHRA, CDR2 YSYEKL. CDR3 length equals 14 residues. For the CDR3, the DNA is TGCGCCAGCAGCCACCTACAGAACACCGGGGAGCTGTTTTTT. This translates into CASSHLQNTGELFF.

Only a few counts were recorded for this clonotype. The chain carries TRBV7-8 and TRBJ2-1; 8 bases agree with TRBD2. Germline V gene data show CDR1 as SGHVS and CDR2 as FQNEAQ. The J segment lost 5 bases and the V segment lost 5 bases, leaving 11 bases of the junction unmatched. CDR3 length: 16 residues. The CDR3 DNA follows: TGTGCCAGCAGCCCTCAAGCGGGAGAAACCCACAATGAGCAGTTCTTC. As protein: CASSPQAGETHNEQFF.

This clonotype was counted a few times. The rearrangement links TRBV9 to TRBJ2-6; possible D gene TRBD1, 6 bases. This CDR3 spans 13 amino acids. V lost 0 bases and J 9 bases, leaving 7 bases between the germline ends. Germline assignment: CDR1 SGDLS and CDR2 YYNGEE. CDR3 sequence: CASSVGRGNVLTF. The DNA of the CDR3 is TGTGCCAGCAGCGTAGGCAGGGGCAACGTCCTGACTTTC.

This clonotype was seen a handful of times. This sequence joins TRBV5-6 and TRBJ1-4; TRBD1 is a possible D gene (6 bases). The germline V gene has CDR1 SGHDT and CDR2 YYEEEE. Trimming stripped 4 bases from V and 8 bases from J, with 21 bases between. The CDR3 covers 16 residues. The CDR3 sequence is CASSGRIAGHGEKLFF. As DNA, the CDR3 is TGTGCCAGCAGCGGGAGAATCGCGGGACATGGGGAAAAACTGTTTTTT.

The chain recombines TRBV4-2 with TRBJ2-1, with D possibly TRBD2 on 5 matching bases. The CDR3 length is 13 residues. The V end was cut by 3 bases, the J end by 8 bases, with 11 bases between. Germline CDR1 and CDR2: LGHNA and YNFKEQ. CDR3 nucleotides: TGTGCCAGCAGCCATTCCAAGGGAGATGAGCAGTTCTTC. It is translated as CASSHSKGDEQFF.

This clonotype appeared many times. The chain employs TRBV7-6 and TRBJ2-2; 7 bases map to TRBD1. CDR3 size: 17 residues. V dropped 1 base and J dropped 10; count of bases not matched to a gene: 15. The germline CDR1 and CDR2 sequences are SGHVS and FNYEAQ. This CDR3 reads CASSLGTDRMKKEELFF. The CDR3 nucleotides are TGTGCCAGCAGCTTAGGGACGGACAGGATGAAGAAAGAGGAGCTGTTTTTT.

The chain recombines TRBV6-2 or TRBV6-3 with TRBJ2-7, with 10 bases identical to TRBD2. The J segment lost 3 bases and the V segment lost 1 base, leaving 3 bases of the junction unmatched. The germline V gene has CDR1 MNHEY and CDR2 SVGEGT. The CDR3 covers 15 residues. CDR3 bases: TGTGCCAGCAGTTACTTGGTAGCGGGAGGCTACGAGCAGTACTTC. Translation: CASSYLVAGGYEQYF.

The V and J genes are TRBV3-1 and TRBJ2-3; D is undetermined. Per germline, CDR1 LGHDT and CDR2 YNNKEL (reference sequence). This CDR3 contains 15 residues. The V end lost 0 bases, the J end lost 0 bases, and 7 bases lay between the germline ends. This CDR3 is CASSQELGSTDTQYF. CDR3 sequence (DNA): TGTGCCAGCAGCCAAGAACTGGGGAGCACAGATACGCAGTATTTT.

V usage is TRBV21-1 and J usage is TRBJ1-5; TRBD1 reflects the table's D call only, with no check against the DNA. TRBV21-1 corresponds to a pseudogene. CDR3 size: 18 residues. The CDR3 coding sequence is TGTGCCAGCAGCAAAGTTGACAGGGGGTTTTTGGACAATCAGCCCCAGCATTTT. The encoded protein is CASSKVDRGFLDNQPQHF.

In its sample, this clonotype was seen many times. The chain links TRBV12-3 or TRBV12-4 to TRBJ2-1, with 8 bases matching TRBD1. The junction had 5 bases not matched to a gene; V was cut back by 6 bases and J by 7 bases. The CDR3 runs to 13 residues. The chain's CDR3 is CASRKTGVNEQFF. In DNA form, the CDR3 reads TGTGCCAGCAGGAAGACAGGGGTGAATGAGCAGTTCTTC.

This clonotype was seen a single time. The genes are TRBV11-2 and TRBJ2-1; the match to TRBD2 covers 14 bases. The CDR3 contains 16 residues. V shed 4 bases and J 8 bases; nucleotides not matched to a gene: 7. Germline CDR1 reads SGHAT; CDR2 reads FQNNGV. CDR3 sequence: CASSSFGTSGSHEQFF. CDR3 nucleotides: TGTGCCAGCAGCTCGTTCGGGACTAGCGGGAGCCATGAGCAGTTCTTC. The full variable domain, completed using reference TRBV11-2 and TRBJ2-1, is EAGVAQSPRYKIIEKRQSVAFWCNPISGHATLYWYQQILGQGPKLLIQFQNNGVVDDSQLPKDRFSAERLKGVDSTLKIQPAKLEDSAVYLCASSSFGTSGSHEQFFGPGTRLTVL.

This clonotype was seen many times. The chain recombines TRBV12-5 with TRBJ2-2, with D perhaps assigned TRBD1 or TRBD2 (5 bases each). The CDR3 totals 14 residues. Germline V CDR1 and CDR2: LGHNT, FRNRAP. V was shortened by 7 bases and J by 5 bases, with 14 bases between the two germline ends. CDR3 in DNA: TGTGCTAGTGCCCAATGGGGGATGACCGGGGAGCTGTTTTTT. It translates to CASAQWGMTGELFF.

This clonotype was counted a few times. This chain joins TRBV6-5 and TRBJ1-4; D possibly corresponds to TRBD1 (5 bases). The CDR3 totals 15 residues. Per germline, CDR1 MNHEY and CDR2 SVGAGI. Deletions cut 3 bases from V and 6 bases from J, with 14 bases between. The CDR3 nucleotides are TGTGCCAGCAGTTATCAACAGGCGGTTCATGAAAAACTGTTTTTT. Amino acids: CASSYQQAVHEKLFF.

This clonotype has a handful of counts. This chain links TRBV3-1 with TRBJ2-1; 10 nucleotides match TRBD2. With 0 bases clipped from V and 8 bases from J, the junction kept 10 bases outside the gene matches. The CDR3 covers 17 residues. Germline loops: CDR1 LGHDT, CDR2 YNNKEL (reference sequence). CDR3 DNA sequence: TGTGCCAGCAGCCAAGATCGGGTAACTAGCGGGGTTTATGAGCAGTTCTTC. It specifies CASSQDRVTSGVYEQFF.

There are many counts of this clonotype. The rearrangement uses TRBV5-1 and TRBJ1-1; tentatively, D is TRBD1 (5 bases). The germline gives CDR1 SGHRS, CDR2 YFSETQ. The CDR3 consists of 14 residues. V was cut by 0 bases and J by 4 bases, with 10 bases left in between. The CDR3 DNA reads as TGCGCCAGCAGCTTGGCCTCAGGGTCCACTGAAGCTTTCTTT. Translating gives CASSLASGSTEAFF.

This clonotype was counted a few times. This chain joins TRBV6-2 or TRBV6-3 and TRBJ2-1; 15 positions agree with TRBD2. CDR1 and CDR2 (germline): MNHEY, SVGEGT. Trimming took 6 bases from V and 10 from J; bases not matched to a gene: 7. The length of the CDR3 is 15 residues. The CDR3 loop reads CASSPGTSGRREQFF. The CDR3 DNA reads as TGTGCCAGCAGCCCAGGGACTAGCGGGAGGCGGGAGCAGTTCTTC.

This clonotype occurred many times. The chain combines TRBV12-3 or TRBV12-4 with TRBJ1-1, with D perhaps matching TRBD1 (5 bases). The V end was cut by 8 bases, the J end by 4 bases, with 20 bases between. CDR3 size: 15 residues. This CDR3 reads CASLGQGTLSTEAFF. CDR3 nucleotides: TGTGCCAGCTTGGGGCAGGGAACCCTAAGCACTGAAGCTTTCTTT.

There are a few counts of this clonotype. The rearrangement links TRBV20-1 to TRBJ2-3; D not certain. This CDR3 is built from 13 residues. The germline gives CDR1 DFQATT, CDR2 SNEGSKA (reference sequence). Trimming pared 0 bases from V and 4 bases from J, leaving 8 bases between. CDR3 region: CSARDRRPDTQYF. For the CDR3, the DNA is TGCAGTGCTAGAGATCGGCGACCAGATACGCAGTATTTT.

This clonotype was counted only a few times. CDR3 DNA sequence: TGCAGTGCTAGACCTCGGGTGGGCGCGACAGATACGCAGTATTTT. Its protein product is CSARPRVGATDTQYF. This chain connects TRBV20-1 to TRBJ2-3; D is unresolved. Germline V gene data show CDR1 as DFQATT and CDR2 as SNEGSKA (reference sequence). Trimming removed 2 bases at V and 3 bases at J, with 15 bases between. The CDR3 spans 15 residues.

This clonotype was picked up a small number of times. The gene calls are TRBV11-2 and TRBJ2-3; D is possibly TRBD2 (7 bases). Trimming stripped 1 base from V and 2 bases from J, with 16 bases between. Looked up from germline, CDR1 is SGHAT and CDR2 is FQNNGV. The CDR3 is 17 residues long. DNA for the CDR3: TGTGCCAGCAGCTTAGGACAGGCGCTAGCGGACACAGATACGCAGTATTTT. This gives the protein CASSLGQALADTDTQYF.